Below are 30 T cell receptor beta chains sequenced from a single sample in a study of blood T cell repertoires in COVID-19 (dated by TCRdb to 2020 to 2021). The library was produced with the immunoSEQ multiplex PCR assay. Held by TCRdb, this immuneACCESS table contains in-frame sequences only and omits some clones. Under half of the omission traces to an unresolved V gene where checked; the cause of the rest is unknown. This sample lists approximately 90,000 clones; roughly 78% were detected once. The ten most abundant clones make up 15% to 20% of the sample. Sequencing was performed on peripheral blood. These receptors all come from a woman older than 75 with acute or convalescent COVID-19.

The chain recombines TRBV2 with TRBJ1-5, with D uncertain. Germline V CDR1 and CDR2: SNHLY, FYNNEI. The V gene lost 3 bases and the J gene lost 5 bases, with 11 bases spanning the gap. CDR3 length equals 14 residues. CDR3 nucleotide sequence: TGTGCCAGCAGTGAGTGGGTTGGAGATCAGCCCCAGCATTTT. Protein: CASSEWVGDQPQHF.

The CDR3 here is CASSQQGWTEAFF. The CDR3 bases are TGTGCCAGCAGCCAACAGGGATGGACTGAAGCTTTCTTT. The gene calls are TRBV14 and TRBJ1-1; a possible D gene is TRBD1 (5 bases). CDR1 and CDR2 (germline): SGHDN, FVKESK. Trimming removed 2 bases from V and 5 bases from J, with 9 bases in between. The CDR3 loop spans 13 amino acids.

The rearrangement uses TRBV16 and TRBJ2-7; D is uncertain. Trimming pared 4 bases from V and 7 bases from J, leaving 20 bases between. CDR1 is KGHSY, CDR2 FQNENV, per germline. This CDR3 has 15 residues. The CDR3: CASSPNRVSPGEQYF. CDR3 nucleotides: TGTGCCAGCAGCCCCAACCGGGTTTCGCCGGGTGAGCAGTACTTC.

Worth noting for this clone: The sample holds other DNA sequences that translate to the same CDR3. The chain carries TRBV18 and TRBJ1-3, with 7 bases lining up with TRBD1. Germline V gene lookup returns CDR1 KGHSH and CDR2 LQKENI. The CDR3 has 15 amino acids. Trimming cost V 3 bases and J 0 bases; bases outside gene matches: 2. In DNA, the CDR3 is TGTGCCAGCTCACCGGGACAGAGCTCTGGAAACACCATATATTTT. It specifies CASSPGQSSGNTIYF. The full variable domain, rest sourced from reference TRBV18 and TRBJ1-3, is NAGVMQNPRHLVRRRGQEARLRCSPMKGHSHVYWYRQLPEEGLKFMVYLQKENIIDESGMPKERFSAEFPKEGPSILRIQQVVRGDSAAYFCASSPGQSSGNTIYFGEGSWLTVV.

V and J are TRBV27 and TRBJ1-2; 8 bases line up with TRBD1. Germline V gene data show CDR1 as MNHEY and CDR2 as SMNVEV (reference sequence). This CDR3 has 14 residues. Trimming removed 5 bases from V and 7 bases from J; junction bases left unmatched: 9. The CDR3 loop reads CASSTSTGASGYTF. The CDR3 DNA reads as TGTGCCAGCAGTACATCGACAGGGGCCTCTGGCTACACCTTC.

The rearrangement joins TRBV3-1 (or the pseudogene TRBV3-2) to TRBJ2-7; 10 bases match TRBD2. The CDR3 sequence is 14 residues long. J was trimmed by 2 bases and V by 4 bases; bases with no gene match: 2. The germline V gene has CDR1 LGHDT and CDR2 YNNKEL (reference sequence). In DNA form, the CDR3 reads TGTGCCAGCAGCCGGACTAGCGGAGCCTACGAGCAGTACTTC. It translates to CASSRTSGAYEQYF.

The CDR3 protein is CAWRQGYNQPQHF. DNA for the CDR3: TGTGCCTGGAGGCAGGGATACAATCAGCCCCAGCATTTT. The chain links TRBV30 to TRBJ1-5, with D maybe TRBD1 (5 bases). In germline, CDR1 is GTSNPN, CDR2 SVGIG (reference sequence). V shed 3 bases and J shed 3 bases, with 9 bases lying between them. This CDR3 is built from 13 residues.

CDR3 bases: TGCGCCAGCAGCTTGGCCGCTAGGCCTGAAGAGACCCAGTACTTC. This sequence encodes CASSLAARPEETQYF. This chain joins TRBV5-1 and TRBJ2-5; D gene uncertain. The CDR3 is made up of 15 amino acids. V was shortened by 0 bases and J by 3 bases, with 12 bases between the two germline ends. Germline loops: CDR1 SGHRS, CDR2 YFSETQ.

The V gene is TRBV15, the J gene TRBJ1-3; D gene unclear. The CDR3 has 17 amino acids. The germline V and J ends were trimmed by 0 bases and 0 bases, with 12 bases remaining between them. Germline CDR1 is LNHNV and CDR2 is YYDKDF (reference sequence). Here the CDR3 reads CATSREGKGYSGNTIYF. The DNA for the CDR3 is TGTGCCACCAGCAGAGAGGGCAAAGGCTACTCTGGAAACACCATATATTTT.

The table lists this clone with a count of one. This rearrangement joins TRBV29-1 to TRBJ1-4, with 10 bases identical to TRBD1. CDR1 and CDR2 from the germline V gene are SQVTM and ANQGSEA. With V trimmed by 5 bases and J by 0 bases, 3 bases remained unmatched. CDR3 length: 15 residues. In DNA form, the CDR3 reads TGCAGCGTTCCAGGACAGGGGGCAACTAATGAAAAACTGTTTTTT. Protein product: CSVPGQGATNEKLFF. The full variable domain, with the rest looked up from reference TRBV29-1 and TRBJ1-4, is SAVISQKPSRDICQRGTSLTIQCQVDSQVTMMFWYRQQPGQSLTLIATANQGSEATYESGFVIDKFPISRPNLTFSTLTVSNMSPEDSSIYLCSVPGQGATNEKLFFGSGTQLSVL.

The rearrangement links TRBV12-3 or TRBV12-4 to TRBJ2-7; tentative D call: TRBD2 (6 bases). The V and J ends lost 1 base and 6 bases respectively, with 10 bases between them. The CDR3 spans 13 residues. CDR3 sequence: CASSLGDSFEQYF. The CDR3, as DNA: TGTGCCAGCAGTTTAGGGGACTCTTTCGAGCAGTACTTC.

CDR3 sequence: CASSLQLAGGGETQYF. The CDR3 bases are TGCGCCAGCAGCTTGCAACTAGCGGGAGGTGGGGAGACCCAGTACTTC. The chain couples TRBV5-1 to TRBJ2-5; the match to TRBD2 covers 12 bases. This CDR3 spans 16 amino acids. Germline lookup yields CDR1 SGHRS and CDR2 YFSETQ. V was clipped by 1 base and J by 5 bases; unmatched bases: 6. The full variable domain, in which reference TRBV5-1 and TRBJ2-5 provide the parts outside the CDR3, is KAGVTQTPRYLIKTRGQQVTLSCSPISGHRSVSWYQQTPGQGLQFLFEYFSETQRNKGNFPGRFSGRQFSNSRSEMNVSTLELGDSALYLCASSLQLAGGGETQYFGPGTRLLVL.

V gene TRBV4-2 combines with J gene TRBJ1-4, with 7 bases that match TRBD1. CDR1 is LGHNA and CDR2 is YNFKEQ in the germline V gene. This CDR3 has 15 amino acids. Germline trimming cut 2 bases from V and 0 bases from J; bases unmatched to any gene: 0. CDR3 in DNA: TGTGCCAGCAGCCAAACAGGGGCAACTAATGAAAAACTGTTTTTT. It is translated as CASSQTGATNEKLFF.

V and J are TRBV3-1 (or the pseudogene TRBV3-2) and TRBJ2-3, with D uncertain. Per germline, CDR1 LGHDT and CDR2 YNNKEL (reference sequence). CDR3 size: 14 residues. Trimming cost V 2 bases and J 8 bases, with 14 bases left between them. The CDR3 region is CASSQLIGRSTQYF. The CDR3, as DNA: TGTGCCAGCAGCCAATTAATAGGCCGGAGTACGCAGTATTTT.

This rearrangement joins TRBV5-4 to TRBJ2-3; 10 bases align to TRBD2. After removal of 0 bases from V and 7 bases from J, the junction contained 8 bases not matched to a gene. The CDR3 length is 16 residues. Germline V gene data show CDR1 as SGHNT and CDR2 as YYREEE (reference sequence). The CDR3 coding sequence is TGTGCCAGCAGCTTGGGAGGAGCGGGGGGGCACCATACGCAGTATTTT. As protein: CASSLGGAGGHHTQYF.

This rearrangement joins TRBV27 to TRBJ1-2; possible D gene TRBD1, 5 bases. The germline V gene encodes CDR1 MNHEY and CDR2 SMNVEV (reference sequence). The V end lost 6 bases, the J end lost 2 bases, and 16 bases lay between the germline ends. The CDR3 loop spans 15 amino acids. This CDR3 reads CASSRDSSSNYGYTF. CDR3 nucleotide sequence: TGTGCCAGCAGCCGAGACAGTAGCTCCAACTATGGCTACACCTTC.

The CDR3 nucleotides are TGTGCCAGCAGCTTGGAGGGAGGAGGCGAGCAGTACTTC. Translated, it gives CASSLEGGGEQYF. The chain recombines TRBV5-4 with TRBJ2-7, with D perhaps matching TRBD2 (6 bases). Trimming cost V 0 bases and J 6 bases, with 10 bases left between them. This CDR3 spans 13 amino acids. CDR1 and CDR2 from the germline V gene are SGHNT and YYREEE (reference sequence).

This chain uses TRBV5-1 with TRBJ1-2, with D possibly matching TRBD1 (6 bases). Germline assignment: CDR1 SGHRS and CDR2 YFSETQ. Trimming shortened V by 0 bases and J by 7 bases, and 16 bases separated the two germline ends. CDR3 length: 15 residues. The CDR3 here is CASSLEGGGRSGYTF. The CDR3 DNA is TGCGCCAGCAGCTTGGAGGGCGGGGGCAGGAGTGGCTACACCTTC.

This clone appeared a single time. CDR3 nucleotide sequence: TGCGCCAGCACCCGACAGGGTACGAACACCGGGGAGCTGTTTTTT. Translated: CASTRQGTNTGELFF. The chain carries TRBV10-2 and TRBJ2-2; 7 nucleotides line up with TRBD1. Trimming removed 7 bases from V and 0 bases from J; junction bases left unmatched: 5. Germline V CDR1 and CDR2: WSHSY, SAAADI. The CDR3 consists of 15 residues.

This chain uses TRBV6-5 with TRBJ1-1, with no clear D. This CDR3 region has 14 residues. Germline V gives CDR1 MNHEY, CDR2 SVGAGI. V was pared by 7 bases and J by 2 bases, with 14 bases between. CDR3 amino acids: CASTPQGGNTEAFF. Here the CDR3 DNA reads TGTGCCAGCACTCCTCAAGGCGGTAACACTGAAGCTTTCTTT.

The chain combines TRBV11-2 with TRBJ2-7; tentatively, D is TRBD1 (5 bases). CDR1 is SGHAT, CDR2 FQNNGV, per germline. This CDR3 comprises 14 residues. Trimming took off 7 bases at V and 7 bases at J, with 20 bases between the two ends. This CDR3 reads CASTLTTGPGEQYF. The DNA for the CDR3 is TGTGCCAGCACATTGACGACTGGCCCAGGGGAGCAGTACTTC.

The rearrangement links TRBV19 to TRBJ1-2; 7 bases are a match to TRBD1. Trimming at V came to 6 bases and at J to 5 bases, leaving 12 bases not matched to a gene. The germline V gene encodes CDR1 LNHDA and CDR2 SQIVND (reference sequence). This CDR3 contains 15 residues. The CDR3 loop is CASRVNRGPRYGYTF. CDR3 in DNA: TGTGCCAGTAGAGTCAACAGGGGCCCCCGTTATGGCTACACCTTC. Filled out from reference TRBV19 and TRBJ1-2, the complete variable domain reads DGGITQSPKYLFRKEGQNVTLSCEQNLNHDAMYWYRQDPGQGLRLIYYSQIVNDFQKGDIAEGYSVSREKKESFPLTVTSAQKNPTAFYLCASRVNRGPRYGYTFGSGTRLTVV.

The chain employs TRBV19 and TRBJ1-5, with 10 positions matching TRBD1. CDR1 is LNHDA, CDR2 SQIVND, per germline (reference sequence). After removal of 4 bases from V and 6 bases from J, the junction contained 9 bases not matched to a gene. The CDR3 totals 16 residues. The CDR3 DNA reads as TGTGCCAGTAGTACCCTAGGGACAGGGGCAGGTCAGCCCCAGCATTTT. Protein: CASSTLGTGAGQPQHF.

Here the CDR3 reads CASSLTSGGFTDTQYF. DNA for the CDR3: TGTGCCAGCAGCTTAACTAGCGGGGGGTTCACAGATACGCAGTATTTT. V usage is TRBV9 and J usage is TRBJ2-3, with TRBD2 identical over 12 bases. The CDR3 is 16 residues long. The V and J ends lost 4 bases and 2 bases, in that order; junction bases with no gene match: 5. Germline loops: CDR1 SGDLS, CDR2 YYNGEE.

The V call is TRBV10-3, the J call TRBJ2-7, with 10 bases lining up with TRBD1. The CDR3 has 15 amino acids. The trim removed 6 bases at V and 4 bases at J, leaving 9 bases unmatched. Germline V lookup: CDR1 ENHRY, CDR2 SYGVKD. The DNA of the CDR3 is TGTGCCATCAGGAGACCGGGACAGGGGTGGTACGAGCAGTACTTC. This encodes CAIRRPGQGWYEQYF.

This clone came up once. The chain employs TRBV20-1 and TRBJ2-5; 7 nucleotides align to TRBD2. Unmatched junction bases numbered 11, after V lost 3 bases and J lost 4 bases. This CDR3 region has 15 residues. Germline V gives CDR1 DFQATT, CDR2 SNEGSKA (reference sequence). Here the CDR3 reads CSASRQGRGVETQYF. The CDR3 nucleotides read TGCAGTGCTAGTCGTCAAGGTCGGGGGGTAGAGACCCAGTACTTC.

The gene calls are TRBV5-1 and TRBJ2-5, with 9 nucleotides matching TRBD2. Trimming at V came to 2 bases and at J to 5 bases, leaving 1 base not matched to a gene. Germline assignment: CDR1 SGHRS and CDR2 YFSETQ. CDR3 size: 13 residues. CDR3 coding DNA: TGCGCCAGCAGCTTCCTAGCGGGGGAGACCCAGTACTTC. Translating it yields CASSFLAGETQYF. Drawing the rest from reference TRBV5-1 and TRBJ2-5, the complete variable domain is KAGVTQTPRYLIKTRGQQVTLSCSPISGHRSVSWYQQTPGQGLQFLFEYFSETQRNKGNFPGRFSGRQFSNSRSEMNVSTLELGDSALYLCASSFLAGETQYFGPGTRLLVL.

This clone was seen a handful of times. This chain uses TRBV11-3 with TRBJ1-3; D not certain. The CDR3 contains 12 residues. The ends were cut back, 4 bases at V and 6 bases at J, with 7 bases in the middle. From germline, CDR1 is SGHNT and CDR2 YENEEA. The CDR3 protein is CASSSGANTIYF. The CDR3 DNA reads TGTGCCAGCAGCTCGGGAGCAAACACCATATATTTT.

This sequence joins TRBV11-2 and TRBJ2-7; the D gene is possibly TRBD2 (6 bases). With 5 bases removed from V and 2 bases from J, the gap between germline ends came to 16 bases. In germline, CDR1 is SGHAT, CDR2 FQNNGV. This CDR3 region has 15 residues. CDR3 nucleotide sequence: TGTGCCAGCAGCCCCGGGGCGGGACGGGCCTACGAGCAGTACTTC. It encodes CASSPGAGRAYEQYF.

This rearrangement joins TRBV7-9 to TRBJ1-1; D is undetermined. The V and J ends lost 5 bases and 4 bases respectively, with 14 bases between them. From germline, CDR1 is SEHNR and CDR2 FQNEAQ (reference sequence). This CDR3 spans 14 amino acids. In nucleotides, the CDR3 is TGTGCCAGCAGCCGTATCGGTCTAGGCACTGAAGCTTTCTTT. It translates to CASSRIGLGTEAFF.